This TCR beta chain was captured in a study of molecular identifiers for immune sequencing clone quantification (dated by TCRdb to 2016 to 2019). Background for the entire study: For a replicate experiment, the RNA from either approximately 20,000 or 100,000 naive CD8 T cells was divided into five aliquots, and four of those aliquots went on to sequencing. CD8 T cells were used in a methods study to benchmark molecular-identifier clustering-based TCR repertoire sequencing (MIDCIRS) and TCR RNA copy counting. Paper-wide results and their limitations: Even against a background of approximately 1 million naive CD8 T cells, spiked-in Jurkat TCR RNA amounting to a single cell's worth was reported to be detectable. Highly expanded clone sizes could be underestimated if identical TCR molecules share a barcode. When barcode sub-clustering was not used, chimeric consensus sequences inflated TCR diversity, with chimeras reaching as high as 47%. Modeling estimated approximately 3 recovered TCR RNA copies per cell, compared with about 9.3 by digital PCR, which implies around 33% capture efficiency. In CMV-specific effector cells, clones with more than 20 RNA copies contained over 99% of molecules, whereas in naive cells such clones contained under 1% of molecules. The naive libraries included spiked-in Jurkat TCR RNA (around 10 copies' worth), and this RNA is not part of the donor repertoire.

The CDR1 and CDR2 encoded by the germline V gene (reference sequence) are MNHEY and SMNVEV. V is pruned by 2 bases and J by 1 base, leaving 3 bases of the junction without a gene match. Inclusive of the bounding cysteine and phenylalanine, the CDR3 is 16 residues long. Only the CDR3 DNA stays, 48 bases, in frame from base 1. This clonotype was observed many times. What antigen it recognizes has not been identified. No qualities accompany the bases; no much larger clone lies one base away. Libraries of naive CD8 T cells were built from around 20,000 to 990,000 sorted cells, with 10%, 30% or 50% of the purified RNA used. Naive CD8 T cells were FACS-sorted as CD8+CD4-CCR7+CD45RA+ on a BD FACSAria II into RLT Plus buffer. Around 10 TCR copies' worth of Jurkat RNA were spiked into roughly 19,000-1,000,000 naive CD8 T cell samples to test detection sensitivity. CD8 T cells were enriched with RosetteSep CD8+ T Cell Enrichment Cocktail and Ficoll-Paque, followed by ACK red cell lysis.

Library preparation used PCR. The run used an Illumina HiSeq 4000. Preparation of bulk TCR libraries followed a previously described approach, with the TCR primers listed in Table S5. Purification of total RNA was performed with the Qiagen AllPrep DNA/RNA kit. Before analysis, reads from multiple sequencing runs of one library were combined. In the paper's pipeline: Reads were retained only if an exact TCR constant sequence was present, and the retained reads were trimmed to 150 nt and grouped according to their 12-nt molecular barcodes. Reads in each barcode group were sub-clustered using a 15% Levenshtein threshold, and a quality-weighted consensus sequence was built for each RNA molecule. Non-functional sequences were excluded, and lower-count sequences lying one edit away from another sequence were also excluded. Barcode sub-clusters with fewer than 20% of the maximum read count were removed, based on fitting two negative binomial distributions. TCRdb reran the public reads through fastp at Q25 and MiXCR, keeping productive beta chains. Rows are unified per CDR3 protein, each entry keeping the most common DNA and genes. The V and J calls were not made by the authors but by TCRdb's processing. This sample gives approximately 37,000 distinct CDR3 sequences in total; about 19% of them show up just once. Under 1.4% of the sample lies in the top ten.

The rearranged chain carries TRBV27 and TRBJ2-7, and 12 junction bases match TRBD2. The receptor's source is a human donor in good health. Some libraries in this study had Jurkat cell RNA spiked in. Sequenced material: naive CD8+ T cells from blood, with Jurkat cell RNA spiked in. Read against the paper, the sample's cell subset or site label means: FACS-sorted CD8+CD4-CCR7+CD45RA+ naive T cells. The nucleotide sequence is given as TGTGCCAGCAGTTTACTGGGGACTAGCGGGTCCTACGAGCAGTACTTC. Its translation is CASSLLGTSGSYEQYF.